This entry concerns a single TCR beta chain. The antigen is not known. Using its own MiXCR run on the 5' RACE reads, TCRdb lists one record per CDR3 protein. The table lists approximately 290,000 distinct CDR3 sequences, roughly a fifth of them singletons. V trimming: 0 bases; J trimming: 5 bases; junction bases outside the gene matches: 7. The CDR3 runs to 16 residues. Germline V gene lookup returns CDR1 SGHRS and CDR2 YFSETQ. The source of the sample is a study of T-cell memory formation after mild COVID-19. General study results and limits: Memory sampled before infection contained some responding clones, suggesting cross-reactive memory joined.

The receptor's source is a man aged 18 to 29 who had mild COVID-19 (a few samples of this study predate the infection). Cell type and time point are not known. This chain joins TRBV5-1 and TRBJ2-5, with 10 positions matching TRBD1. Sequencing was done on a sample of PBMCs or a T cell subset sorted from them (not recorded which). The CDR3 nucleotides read TGCGCCAGCAGCTTGGCGGGGACAGGGGTATCGGAGACCCAGTACTTC. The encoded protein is CASSLAGTGVSETQYF. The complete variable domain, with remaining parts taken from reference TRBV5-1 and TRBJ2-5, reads KAGVTQTPRYLIKTRGQQVTLSCSPISGHRSVSWYQQTPGQGLQFLFEYFSETQRNKGNFPGRFSGRQFSNSRSEMNVSTLELGDSALYLCASSLAGTGVSETQYFGPGTRLLVL.